This TCR beta chain was sequenced in a study of CD8+CD57+ T cells in acquired aplastic anemia. This clonotype was recorded at least ten times. Trimming removed 5 bases from V and 0 bases from J; junction bases left unmatched: 8. Per germline, CDR1 SEHNR and CDR2 FQNEAQ (reference sequence). This CDR3 is built from 16 residues. TCR beta VDJ and CDR3 profiles were obtained from a genomic DNA template. TCRdb used MiXCR to reprocess the reads, holding one entry per CDR3 protein. The sample records roughly 280,000 distinct CDR3 sequences, roughly 61% being singletons. Sequencing involved patients with CD8+CD57+ cell expansion previously shown by flow cytometry. Among the patients, none had received any therapy at the time of blood sampling.

Sequencing used sorted CD4+, CD8+, or CD8+CD57+ T cells (not recorded which) from PBMCs. This TCR was recovered from a human donor with aplastic anemia. This chain joins TRBV7-9 and TRBJ2-7, with 9 bases matching TRBD1. CDR3 region: CASSPEPGQGSYEQYF. The CDR3 bases are TGTGCCAGCAGCCCCGAACCGGGACAGGGCTCCTACGAGCAGTACTTC. The whole variable domain, filled in from reference TRBV7-9 and TRBJ2-7, reads DTGVSQNPRHKITKRGQNVTFRCDPISEHNRLYWYRQTLGQGPEFLTYFQNEAQLEKSRLLSDRFSAERPKGSFSTLEIQRTEQGDSAMYLCASSPEPGQGSYEQYFGPGTRLTVT.